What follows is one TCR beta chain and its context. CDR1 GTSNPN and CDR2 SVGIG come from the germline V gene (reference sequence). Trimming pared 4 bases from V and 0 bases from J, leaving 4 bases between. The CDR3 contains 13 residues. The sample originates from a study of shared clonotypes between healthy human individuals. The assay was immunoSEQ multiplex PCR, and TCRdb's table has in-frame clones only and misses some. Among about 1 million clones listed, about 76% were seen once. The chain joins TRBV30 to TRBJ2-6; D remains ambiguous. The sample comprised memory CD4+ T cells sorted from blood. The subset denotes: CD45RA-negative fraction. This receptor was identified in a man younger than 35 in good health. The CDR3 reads CAWKFSGANVLTF. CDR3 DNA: TGTGCCTGGAAATTCTCTGGGGCCAACGTCCTGACTTTC.